Shown below are 15 T cell receptor beta chains from a single sample sequenced in a study of PD-1 blockade in classical Hodgkin lymphoma. Measured with immunoSEQ multiplex PCR; TCRdb has only the in-frame clones, and not every one. The repertoire includes 20,000 to 25,000 clones, about two thirds of them detected once, and 15% to 20% sits in the top ten. Every single patient, without exception, relapsed after autologous stem cell transplantation, and brentuximab vedotin exposure varied. Sequenced material: peripheral blood mononuclear cells (PBMCs), taken at baseline. The receptors derive from a human donor with classical Hodgkin lymphoma.

V gene TRBV18 combines with J gene TRBJ2-7, with 7 bases aligning to TRBD2. This CDR3 is 13 amino acids long. Germline CDR1 KGHSH, CDR2 LQKENI. With V trimmed by 4 bases and J by 3 bases, 3 bases remained unmatched. The DNA of the CDR3 is TGTGCCAGCTCACAGGGACTAAACTACGAGCAGTACGTC. Translated, it gives CASSQGLNYEQYV.

This chain uses TRBV28 with TRBJ2-5; weak D call: TRBD1 (6 bases). The CDR3 is made up of 15 amino acids. Germline V CDR1 and CDR2: MDHEN, SYDVKM. The V gene lost 2 bases and the J gene lost 3 bases, with 13 bases spanning the gap. The CDR3 sequence is CASSLRQQGKETQYF. CDR3 sequence (DNA): TGTGCCAGCAGTTTACGCCAACAGGGAAAAGAGACCCAGTACTTC.

This chain links TRBV5-5 with TRBJ2-3; TRBD2 matches at 9 bases. The CDR3 sequence is 15 residues long. Trimming at V came to 2 bases and at J to 6 bases, leaving 7 bases not matched to a gene. CDR1 and CDR2 from the germline V gene are SGHKS and YYEKEE (reference sequence). As DNA, the CDR3 is TGTGCCAGCAGCTTAAGGCGGGGGGGTGGCGATACGCAGTATTTT. Residues: CASSLRRGGGDTQYF.

The chain recombines TRBV30 with TRBJ1-5; possibly TRBD1 for D (5 bases). V lost 2 bases and J 2 bases, leaving 13 bases between the germline ends. The CDR3 length is 15 residues. Germline CDR1 is GTSNPN and CDR2 is SVGIG (reference sequence). Here the CDR3 DNA reads TGTGCCTGGAGTACCAAGACAGTGGGCAATCAGCCCCAGCATTTT. Translation gives CAWSTKTVGNQPQHF.

This clone was seen a handful of times. The genes are TRBV7-9 and TRBJ1-6, with TRBD1 identical over 11 bases. With 5 bases clipped from V and 8 bases from J, the junction kept 8 bases outside the gene matches. The germline gives CDR1 SEHNR, CDR2 FQNEAQ (reference sequence). This CDR3 has 16 residues. The CDR3: CASSPAGQGVYSPLHF. CDR3 sequence (DNA): TGTGCCAGCAGCCCGGCGGGACAGGGGGTTTATTCACCCCTCCACTTT.

This chain links TRBV11-3 with TRBJ1-6; D gene ambiguous. The CDR3 is 13 residues long. Trimming took 1 base from V and 8 from J, leaving 6 bases between them. CDR1 is SGHNT and CDR2 is YENEEA in the germline V gene. CDR3: CASSLGADSPLHF. The CDR3 nucleotides read TGTGCCAGCAGCTTAGGGGCGGATTCACCCCTCCACTTT.

The chain employs TRBV2 and TRBJ2-3; D not resolved. The CDR3 is 12 residues long. Germline-derived CDR1 and CDR2 are SNHLY and FYNNEI. Trimming pared 6 bases from V and 3 bases from J, leaving 7 bases between. The CDR3 loop reads CASRENTDTQYF. Written as DNA, the CDR3 is TGTGCCAGCAGGGAGAATACAGATACGCAGTATTTT.

J is TRBJ2-1 and V is TRBV4-1; 7 nucleotides line up with TRBD2. The CDR3 is 14 amino acids. Unmatched junction bases numbered 4, after V lost 3 bases and J lost 5 bases. Germline V gives CDR1 MGHRA, CDR2 YSYEKL. In DNA, the CDR3 is TGCGCCAGCAGCCAGGGAGGGCGGGACAATGAGCAGTTCTTC. Amino acid sequence: CASSQGGRDNEQFF.

The genes are TRBV28 and TRBJ2-3; 12 nucleotides agree with TRBD2. The CDR3 is 20 amino acids. J gave up 4 bases and V 2 bases, and 16 bases lay outside the gene matches. Germline CDR1 and CDR2: MDHEN and SYDVKM. The CDR3: CASSLIGATSGRSFADTQYF. The CDR3 nucleotides read TGTGCCAGCAGTTTAATCGGGGCAACTAGCGGGAGGAGTTTTGCAGATACGCAGTATTTT.

The genes are TRBV7-8 and TRBJ1-5; TRBD1 might be the D (6 bases). V shed 5 bases and J shed 1 base, with 12 bases lying between them. The CDR3 spans 15 residues. CDR1 is SGHVS and CDR2 is FQNEAQ in the germline V gene. This CDR3 reads CASSTNTGSNQPQHF. DNA for the CDR3: TGTGCCAGCAGCACAAACACAGGGAGCAATCAGCCCCAGCATTTT.

V gene TRBV28 combines with J gene TRBJ2-1; D tentatively fits TRBD1 or TRBD2 (5 bases each). This CDR3 comprises 16 residues. V was clipped by 6 bases and J by 7 bases, with 22 bases between them. Germline V gene data show CDR1 as MDHEN and CDR2 as SYDVKM. DNA for the CDR3: TGTGCCAGCAGCCCTAACCCGGGACGCCTGGGAAATGAGCAGTTCTTC. Residues: CASSPNPGRLGNEQFF.

The chain carries TRBV11-3 and TRBJ2-5, with D possibly matching TRBD1 (5 bases). Germline-derived CDR1 and CDR2 are SGHNT and YENEEA. The CDR3 is 13 amino acids. Trimming removed 4 bases from V and 7 bases from J, with 13 bases in between. Here the CDR3 reads CASSSDRDGTQYF. The CDR3 DNA follows: TGTGCCAGCAGCTCCGACAGAGATGGGACCCAGTACTTC.

As concerns this clone: This CDR3 is also generated by other DNA sequences in the sample. This sequence joins TRBV19 and TRBJ2-2; D is ambiguous. V dropped 2 bases and J dropped 1 base, with 5 bases sitting between them. Germline values: CDR1 LNHDA, CDR2 SQIVND (reference sequence). The CDR3 consists of 14 residues. DNA of the CDR3: TGTGCCAGTAGTATATTAGGGAACACCGGGGAGCTGTTTTTT. It codes for CASSILGNTGELFF.

The genes are TRBV7-2 and TRBJ2-1; perhaps D is TRBD1 or TRBD2 (5 bases each). Germline assignment: CDR1 SGHTA and CDR2 FQGNSA. Trimming cost V 6 bases and J 4 bases, with 16 bases left between them. CDR3 length equals 15 residues. CDR3 amino acids: CASSGTSLGYNEQFF. In nucleotides, the CDR3 is TGTGCCAGCAGTGGGACCTCTTTGGGGTACAATGAGCAGTTCTTC.

The chain joins TRBV4-2 to TRBJ2-4; 7 nucleotides match TRBD1. V was clipped by 0 bases and J by 0 bases; unmatched bases: 11. This CDR3 region has 19 residues. Per germline, CDR1 LGHNA and CDR2 YNFKEQ. CDR3 DNA: TGTGCCAGCAGCCAAGATTACCCCTCAGACAGGGTAGCCAAAAACATTCAGTACTTC. It translates to CASSQDYPSDRVAKNIQYF.